What follows describes a single TCR beta chain. Its antigen remains unknown. This sample stems from a study of CD4 T cells in relation to SARS-CoV-2 and coronaviruses. At the level of the study: ViraFEST: roughly ten-day antigen culture of PBMCs, then TCR beta CDR3 sequencing.

CD4+ T cells from unexposed donors were obtained before the COVID-19 pandemic (2011-2018). CD4+ T cells were isolated from the cells after nine to eleven days of culture. The germline CDR1 and CDR2 sequences are MNHNS and SASEGT. The germline V and J ends were trimmed by 3 bases and 5 bases, with 14 bases remaining between them. CDR3 size: 14 residues. Libraries were prepared by immunoSEQ multiplex PCR; TCRdb keeps only in-frame clonotypes and omits some of them. This sample yields roughly 17,000 clones, of which around 77% are seen a single time; roughly 29% belongs to the top ten. Points from the study as a whole: Samples before the pandemic and after infection were not matched within any donor.

This TCR was sampled from a human donor in good health. Sample: CD4+ T cells from PBMCs, cultured in vitro. The chain has TRBV6-1 and TRBJ2-7; the D is unclear. DNA of the CDR3: TGTGCCAGCAGTGACCGTTGGGCCCGGGACGAGCAGTACTTC. This translates into CASSDRWARDEQYF.